Presented here are 16 T cell receptor beta chains from one specimen sequenced in a study of blood T cell repertoires in COVID-19 (dated by TCRdb to 2020 to 2021). Library prep was done by the immunoSEQ multiplex PCR assay. The table comes from immuneACCESS by way of TCRdb, which keeps in-frame sequences with V and J called. Part of the clones is missing from these tables; in studies checked, under half for an unresolved V gene and the rest for unknown reasons. The sample table shows about 310,000 clones, and around 90% are seen once. Around 0.93% of the sample goes to the ten largest clones. The sequencing input was peripheral blood. The origin of the receptors is a woman aged 40-49 years with COVID-19, enrolled during active disease.

Only a few counts were recorded for this clone. V gene TRBV4-1 combines with J gene TRBJ2-1, with 9 bases aligning to TRBD2. This CDR3 is 19 amino acids long. From germline, CDR1 is MGHRA and CDR2 YSYEKL. V lost 4 bases, J lost 3 bases, and 16 bases stayed unmatched. The CDR3 spells CASSLGASGGPGYYNEQFF. CDR3 sequence (DNA): TGCGCCAGCAGCCTAGGGGCCAGCGGGGGGCCGGGGTACTACAATGAGCAGTTCTTC.

As for this clone: Germline is not matched at one junction end, which may reflect a read error. The chain combines TRBV4-1 with TRBJ2-3, with D uncertain. The CDR3 spans 10 residues. Germline CDR1 and CDR2: MGHRA and YSYEKL. The CDR3 nucleotides are TGCGCCAGCAGCCAAGGTCCGGAGTTTTTT. It codes for CASSQGPEFF.

This chain connects TRBV19 to TRBJ1-5; TRBD1 agrees at 8 bases. Germline CDR1 is LNHDA and CDR2 is SQIVND (reference sequence). This CDR3 is built from 15 residues. V was pared by 5 bases and J by 4 bases, with 7 bases of the junction left unmatched. The CDR3 reads CASSADRAANQPQHF. CDR3 nucleotide sequence: TGTGCCAGTAGTGCGGACAGGGCGGCGAATCAGCCCCAGCATTTT.

The sample holds a few counts of this clone. The rearrangement joins TRBV2 to TRBJ2-7, with D tentatively TRBD2 (5 bases). This CDR3 has 13 residues. Between the trimmed V and J ends, which lost 3 bases and 9 bases, there was a span of 15 bases. Germline V CDR1 and CDR2: SNHLY, FYNNEI. The CDR3 is CASSESTESGQYF. CDR3 sequence (DNA): TGTGCCAGCAGTGAGTCAACGGAAAGCGGGCAGTACTTC.

The rearrangement links TRBV4-2 to TRBJ1-5; 8 bases agree with TRBD1. Germline V CDR1 and CDR2: LGHNA, YNFKEQ. After removal of 1 base from V and 6 bases from J, the junction contained 8 bases not matched to a gene. The CDR3 is made up of 16 amino acids. The DNA of the CDR3 is TGTGCCAGCAGCCAAGGGACGGACAGGGTAAGTCAGCCCCAGCATTTT. Translating it yields CASSQGTDRVSQPQHF.

The chain couples TRBV18 to TRBJ1-5; 7 bases line up with TRBD1. Germline V gene sequence: CDR1 KGHSH, CDR2 LQKENI. Germline trimming cut 3 bases from V and 3 bases from J; bases unmatched to any gene: 2. CDR3 length: 14 residues. The CDR3 is CASSPTGDNQPQHF. Written as DNA, the CDR3 is TGTGCCAGCTCACCCACAGGGGACAATCAGCCCCAGCATTTT.

V gene TRBV28 combines with J gene TRBJ2-7; the D gene is possibly TRBD2 (7 bases). The V gene lost 3 bases and the J gene lost 1 base, with 10 bases spanning the gap. Germline lookup yields CDR1 MDHEN and CDR2 SYDVKM. This CDR3 is built from 14 residues. This chain's CDR3 is CASSFGGQSYEQYF. CDR3 bases: TGTGCCAGCAGTTTCGGGGGGCAGTCCTACGAGCAGTACTTC.

The CDR3 DNA reads TGTGCCAGCAGCCCGCCGGGTCGTGGTGGGTACGAGCAGTACTTC. Protein: CASSPPGRGGYEQYF. The rearrangement links TRBV3-1 (or the pseudogene TRBV3-2) to TRBJ2-7; D is unclear. The germline gives CDR1 LGHDT, CDR2 YNNKEL (reference sequence). This CDR3 has 15 residues. V was cut by 4 bases and J by 4 bases, with 17 bases left in between.

The V call is TRBV5-4, the J call TRBJ1-4; D gene unclear. Germline lookup yields CDR1 SGHNT and CDR2 YYREEE (reference sequence). V was trimmed by 6 bases and J by 5 bases, leaving 11 bases between them. The CDR3 contains 13 residues. The CDR3, as DNA: TGTGCCAGCACCCAGGAACGGAATGAAAAACTGTTTTTT. Amino acid sequence: CASTQERNEKLFF.

The J gene is TRBJ1-3, the V gene TRBV24-1, with TRBD1 identical over 8 bases. Germline CDR1 is KGHDR and CDR2 is SFDVKD. CDR3 length: 16 residues. V lost 4 bases, J lost 3 bases, and 7 bases stayed unmatched. CDR3 nucleotide sequence: TGTGCCACCAGTGAGGCAGGGGGCAGGCTTGGAAACACCATATATTTT. Protein product: CATSEAGGRLGNTIYF.

About this clone: At one boundary the junction diverges from the germline segment, which might be a read error. This chain connects TRBV7-9 to TRBJ1-2; D is uncertain. CDR3 length: 13 residues. Germline CDR1 and CDR2: SEHNR and FQNEAQ (reference sequence). The CDR3 reads CASSSRGNDGYTF. The CDR3 DNA is TGTGCCAGCAGCTCCCGGGGTAACGATGGCTACACCTTC.

This chain joins TRBV9 and TRBJ2-5; 7 bases line up with TRBD2. Germline V CDR1 and CDR2: SGDLS, YYNGEE. The V gene end was trimmed by 4 bases and the J gene end by 2 bases; junction bases not matched to a gene: 8. The CDR3 covers 15 residues. CDR3 in amino acids: CASSRGLEVQETQYF. The CDR3 DNA reads as TGTGCCAGCAGCAGAGGACTAGAGGTGCAAGAGACCCAGTACTTC.

The rearrangement joins TRBV5-6 to TRBJ2-7; 8 nucleotides match TRBD1. Germline CDR1 SGHDT, CDR2 YYEEEE. J was trimmed by 1 base and V by 3 bases; bases with no gene match: 3. This CDR3 comprises 14 residues. In DNA, the CDR3 is TGTGCCAGCAGCTACAGGGGGAAATCCTACGAGCAGTACTTC. Translated, it gives CASSYRGKSYEQYF.

The J gene is TRBJ1-2, the V gene TRBV4-3; TRBD1 matches at 9 bases. The CDR3 is 17 residues long. Germline lookup yields CDR1 LGHNA and CDR2 YSLEER. V trimming: 2 bases; J trimming: 3 bases; junction bases outside the gene matches: 10. CDR3 bases: TGCGCCAGCAGCCAAAATACCCGGGACAGGGCCCACTATGGCTACACCTTC. Encoded protein: CASSQNTRDRAHYGYTF.

The V and J genes are TRBV12-3 or TRBV12-4 and TRBJ1-2; no reliable D call. The V end lost 3 bases, the J end lost 8 bases, and 13 bases lay between the germline ends. The CDR3 contains 13 residues. DNA for the CDR3: TGTGCCAGCAGTTTGACGGGATCTTACGGCTACACCTTC. This gives the protein CASSLTGSYGYTF.

This clone was found a few times. This chain connects TRBV6-5 to TRBJ1-1, with 8 bases identical to TRBD1. This CDR3 is 14 amino acids long. With V trimmed by 4 bases and J by 0 bases, 1 base remained unmatched. Germline-derived CDR1 and CDR2 are MNHEY and SVGAGI. The CDR3 sequence is CASSLTGVNTEAFF. The DNA for the CDR3 is TGTGCCAGCAGTTTGACAGGGGTGAACACTGAAGCTTTCTTT.